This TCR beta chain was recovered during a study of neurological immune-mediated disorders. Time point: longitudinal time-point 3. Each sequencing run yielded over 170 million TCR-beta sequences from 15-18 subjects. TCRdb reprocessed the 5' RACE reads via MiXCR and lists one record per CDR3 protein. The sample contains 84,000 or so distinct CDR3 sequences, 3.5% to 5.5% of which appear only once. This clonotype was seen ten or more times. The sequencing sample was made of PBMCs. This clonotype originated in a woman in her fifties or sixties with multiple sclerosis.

This CDR3 is CASSYSGDRSNEQYF. DNA for the CDR3: TGTGCCAGCAGTTACTCAGGGGACAGATCTAACGAGCAGTACTTC. The rearrangement links TRBV6-5 to TRBJ2-7; 7 positions match TRBD1. CDR1 is MNHEY and CDR2 is SVGAGI in the germline V gene. Trimming took 0 bases from V and 5 from J; bases not matched to a gene: 7. The CDR3 extends over 15 amino acids.